The rows below give T cell receptor beta chains drawn from one sample of a study of T cell changes during pregnancy in multiple sclerosis. Using immunoSEQ multiplex PCR, the repertoire was profiled, and TCRdb retains in-frame clones only, with some absent. Found here are tens of thousands of clones, 80% to 90% of them singletons; the top ten hold approximately 3.4%. The specimen comprised peripheral blood, sampled before pregnancy. These receptors were obtained from a female donor with multiple sclerosis, enrolled in a pregnancy study. Both conserved end residues are part of each CDR3. The D gene is left open where the match is weak. The listing skips clone size in some rows; elsewhere it reads once, few, many or a size class.

size: .
V: TRBV7-8
D: .
J: TRBJ1-4
CDR3: CASSLPSEKLFF
DNA: TGTGCCAGCAGCCTACCCTCGGAAAAACTGTTTTTT

size: .
V: TRBV5-4
D: .
J: TRBJ1-2
CDR3: CASSLDGGDLNYGYTF
DNA: TGTGCCAGCAGCTTGGACGGGGGAGACTTGAACTATGGCTACACCTTC

size: .
V: TRBV19
D: TRBD2
J: TRBJ2-1
CDR3: CASRTLAGGRRNEQFF
DNA: TGTGCCAGTAGGACCCTAGCGGGAGGGCGTAGGAATGAGCAGTTCTTC

size: .
V: TRBV6-4
D: TRBD2
J: TRBJ2-7
CDR3: CASRRAFWGGYEQYF
DNA: TGTGCCAGCAGACGGGCCTTTTGGGGGGGCTACGAGCAGTACTTC

size: once
V: TRBV30
D: TRBD2
J: TRBJ2-3
CDR3: CAWGGGARVLLTDTQYF
DNA: TGTGCCTGGGGGGGAGGGGCCCGTGTCCTTCTCACAGATACGCAGTATTTT

size: .
V: TRBV5-1
D: .
J: TRBJ1-1
CDR3: CASSSYPLTGRTEAFF
DNA: TGCGCCAGCAGCTCCTACCCCCTTACAGGGCGCACTGAAGCTTTCTTT

size: .
V: TRBV19
D: TRBD1
J: TRBJ1-2
CDR3: CASLTGSYGYTF
DNA: TGTGCCAGCCTGACAGGGTCTTATGGCTACACCTTC

size: .
V: TRBV7-2
D: .
J: TRBJ2-2
CDR3: CASSSYAVGRGTGELFF
DNA: TGTGCCAGCAGCTCCTACGCCGTGGGGCGGGGTACCGGGGAGCTGTTTTTT

size: .
V: TRBV7-8
D: .
J: TRBJ2-5
CDR3: CASSWQGTETQYF
DNA: TGTGCCAGCAGCTGGCAGGGGACAGAGACCCAGTACTTC

size: .
V: TRBV2
D: TRBD2
J: TRBJ2-5
CDR3: CASSPGVAGGHETQYF
DNA: TGTGCCAGCAGTCCCGGGGTAGCGGGGGGGCACGAGACCCAGTACTTC

size: .
V: TRBV7-9
D: TRBD1
J: TRBJ1-2
CDR3: CASSLDRGDPDYGYTF
DNA: TGTGCCAGCAGCTTAGACAGGGGGGACCCGGACTATGGCTACACCTTC

size: .
V: TRBV27
D: .
J: TRBJ2-2
CDR3: CASSGGPGFRQTNTGELFF
DNA: TGTGCCAGCAGTGGAGGGCCCGGTTTCCGACAGACGAACACCGGGGAGCTGTTTTTT

size: .
V: TRBV29-1
D: TRBD2
J: TRBJ2-7
CDR3: CSVEGAGTSGYEQYF
DNA: TGCAGCGTTGAAGGCGCCGGGACTAGCGGCTACGAGCAGTACTTC

size: .
V: TRBV19
D: TRBD1
J: TRBJ1-2
CDR3: CASSNLGTGEYGYTF
DNA: TGTGCCAGTAGTAATTTGGGGACAGGGGAATATGGCTACACCTTC

size: .
V: TRBV6-1
D: TRBD1
J: TRBJ2-7
CDR3: CASRSTGGSYEQYF
DNA: TGTGCCAGCAGAAGTACAGGGGGGTCCTACGAGCAGTACTTC

size: .
V: TRBV7-2
D: .
J: TRBJ2-7
CDR3: CASSSRVTYEQYF
DNA: TGTGCCAGCAGCTCTCGGGTTACCTACGAGCAGTACTTC

size: .
V: TRBV10-2
D: TRBD2
J: TRBJ2-5
CDR3: CASTGLAGLFSDQYF
DNA: TGCGCCAGCACCGGACTAGCGGGACTATTCTCGGACCAGTACTTC

size: .
V: TRBV30
D: TRBD2
J: TRBJ2-5
CDR3: CAWGLAGAPGQETQYF
DNA: TGTGCCTGGGGACTAGCGGGGGCCCCGGGGCAAGAGACCCAGTACTTC

size: .
V: TRBV30
D: TRBD1
J: TRBJ1-2
CDR3: CAWSWWTGGGQYYGGYTF
DNA: TGTGCCTGGAGTTGGTGGACAGGGGGAGGGCAATATTATGGAGGCTACACCTTC

size: .
V: TRBV5-1
D: .
J: TRBJ2-1
CDR3: CASSFTGRRIHNEQFF
DNA: TGCGCCAGCAGCTTCACCGGGAGAAGGATCCACAATGAGCAGTTCTTC

size: .
V: TRBV25-1
D: TRBD1
J: TRBJ2-5
CDR3: CASSGRTGQETQYF
DNA: TGTGCCAGCAGTGGAAGGACAGGTCAAGAGACCCAGTACTTC

size: .
V: TRBV6-5
D: .
J: TRBJ1-2
CDR3: CASSPWGLGYTF
DNA: TGTGCCAGCAGTCCATGGGGGCTCGGCTACACCTTC

size: .
V: TRBV6-5
D: .
J: TRBJ1-5
CDR3: CASSIQGGQPQHF
DNA: TGTGCCAGCAGTATACAGGGTGGTCAGCCCCAGCATTTT

size: once
V: TRBV21-1
D: .
J: TRBJ2-3
CDR3: CASSKEAGGPSDTQYF
DNA: TGTGCCAGCAGCAAAGAGGCGGGAGGGCCGTCAGATACGCAGTATTTT

size: .
V: TRBV11-2
D: TRBD2
J: TRBJ2-1
CDR3: CASSRTSGGPGNEQFF
DNA: TGTGCCAGCAGCCGGACTAGCGGGGGACCCGGGAATGAGCAGTTCTTC

size: .
V: TRBV27
D: TRBD1
J: TRBJ2-7
CDR3: CASSYSTGMYEQYF
DNA: TGTGCCAGCAGTTACTCGACAGGGATGTACGAGCAGTACTTC

size: .
V: TRBV9
D: .
J: TRBJ2-1
CDR3: CASTKGSGNEQFF
DNA: TGTGCCAGCACCAAAGGTTCGGGGAATGAGCAGTTCTTC

size: .
V: TRBV29-1
D: .
J: TRBJ1-3
CDR3: CSVEIGGGGNTIYF
DNA: TGCAGCGTTGAAATTGGCGGCGGTGGAAACACCATATATTTT

size: .
V: TRBV4-1
D: TRBD2
J: TRBJ2-3
CDR3: CASSHSGGWADTQYF
DNA: TGCGCCAGCAGCCATAGCGGGGGGTGGGCAGATACGCAGTATTTT

size: .
V: TRBV7-9
D: .
J: TRBJ1-2
CDR3: CASRGRRGGYTF
DNA: TGTGCCAGCAGGGGACGGCGGGGCGGCTACACCTTC

size: .
V: TRBV6-1
D: TRBD1
J: TRBJ1-2
CDR3: CASSEPGQGAYYGYTF
DNA: TGTGCCAGCAGTGAACCGGGACAGGGGGCTTACTATGGCTACACCTTC

size: .
V: TRBV18
D: TRBD2
J: TRBJ2-6
CDR3: CASSPLAGGLSGANVLTF
DNA: TGTGCCAGCTCACCGCTAGCGGGAGGGCTATCTGGGGCCAACGTCCTGACTTTC

size: once
V: TRBV7-3
D: TRBD1
J: TRBJ1-1
CDR3: CASSEQGQGVTEAFF
DNA: TGTGCCAGCAGCGAACAAGGTCAGGGGGTAACTGAAGCTTTCTTT

size: .
V: TRBV2
D: TRBD1
J: TRBJ1-6
CDR3: CASGLVTGGYNSPLHF
DNA: TGTGCCAGCGGGTTAGTGACAGGGGGATATAATTCACCCCTCCACTTT

size: .
V: TRBV11-2
D: .
J: TRBJ1-2
CDR3: CASSLDQGNYGYTF
DNA: TGTGCCAGCAGCTTAGACCAGGGTAACTATGGCTACACCTTC

size: .
V: TRBV5-5
D: .
J: TRBJ2-7
CDR3: CASRNSMTGSSYEQYF
DNA: TGTGCCAGCAGAAACAGCATGACAGGATCCTCCTACGAGCAGTACTTC

size: .
V: TRBV7-9
D: TRBD1
J: TRBJ2-1
CDR3: CASSPGQGERNEQFF
DNA: TGTGCCAGCAGCCCCGGACAGGGAGAAAGGAATGAGCAGTTCTTC

size: .
V: TRBV5-1
D: .
J: TRBJ2-2
CDR3: CASSFSLSNTGELFF
DNA: TGCGCCAGCAGCTTTTCGTTGTCGAACACCGGGGAGCTGTTTTTT

size: .
V: TRBV27
D: .
J: TRBJ1-6
CDR3: CASSFAQTRKGNSPLHF
DNA: TGTGCCAGCAGTTTTGCGCAAACCAGAAAGGGGAATTCACCCCTCCACTTT

size: .
V: TRBV19
D: .
J: TRBJ2-3
CDR3: CASSSQGLLDTQYF
DNA: TGTGCCAGTAGTTCGCAGGGACTGTTAGATACGCAGTATTTT

size: .
V: TRBV9
D: .
J: TRBJ2-5
CDR3: CASSPATQETQYF
DNA: TGTGCCAGCAGCCCCGCCACTCAAGAGACCCAGTACTTC

size: .
V: TRBV11-2
D: .
J: TRBJ1-1
CDR3: CASTEVGTEAFF
DNA: TGTGCCAGCACCGAGGTGGGCACTGAAGCTTTCTTT

size: .
V: TRBV18
D: TRBD2
J: TRBJ2-3
CDR3: CASSFSSGSVDTQYF
DNA: TGTGCCAGCTCATTCTCTAGCGGGAGTGTAGATACGCAGTATTTT

size: once
V: TRBV4-2
D: .
J: TRBJ2-6
CDR3: CASSQTTGYSGANVLTF
DNA: TGTGCCAGCAGCCAGACCACAGGGTACTCTGGGGCCAACGTCCTGACTTTC

size: .
V: TRBV30
D: TRBD2
J: TRBJ2-7
CDR3: CAWIRSSGAIYEQYF
DNA: TGTGCCTGGATCCGGAGTAGCGGGGCCATCTACGAGCAGTACTTC

size: once
V: TRBV19
D: .
J: TRBJ2-5
CDR3: CASKEGGGARETQYF
DNA: TGTGCCAGTAAAGAAGGGGGGGGCGCGAGGGAGACCCAGTACTTC

size: few
V: TRBV7-9
D: .
J: TRBJ1-6
CDR3: CASSLVQGRGSSPLHF
DNA: TGTGCCAGCAGCTTAGTGCAGGGGCGCGGGAGTTCACCCCTCCACTTT

size: .
V: TRBV27
D: TRBD2
J: TRBJ2-7
CDR3: CASSHRGTSGSYEQYF
DNA: TGTGCCAGCAGTCATAGAGGGACTAGCGGGAGCTACGAGCAGTACTTC

size: .
V: TRBV4-2
D: .
J: TRBJ2-1
CDR3: CASSQGQEGYNEQFF
DNA: TGTGCCAGCAGCCAAGGACAGGAAGGGTATAATGAGCAGTTCTTC

size: .
V: TRBV30
D: TRBD1
J: TRBJ2-7
CDR3: CAWSTGGAYEQYF
DNA: TGTGCCTGGAGCACAGGGGGCGCCTACGAGCAGTACTTC

size: .
V: TRBV10-2
D: TRBD1
J: TRBJ1-5
CDR3: CASSEPGTGGFQPQHF
DNA: TGCGCCAGCAGTGAGCCCGGGACAGGGGGCTTTCAGCCCCAGCATTTT

size: once
V: TRBV7-8
D: TRBD2
J: TRBJ2-1
CDR3: CASRIYGTSGRDEQFF
DNA: TGTGCCAGCAGAATATACGGGACTAGCGGGAGGGATGAGCAGTTCTTC

size: .
V: TRBV2
D: .
J: TRBJ1-1
CDR3: CASSERAGPTEAFF
DNA: TGTGCCAGCAGTGAGCGCGCAGGGCCCACTGAAGCTTTCTTT

size: once
V: TRBV7-9
D: TRBD1
J: TRBJ1-1
CDR3: CASSPPFLTGERGTEAFF
DNA: TGTGCCAGCAGCCCACCATTTTTGACAGGGGAGAGAGGCACTGAAGCTTTCTTT

size: .
V: TRBV5-1
D: .
J: TRBJ1-5
CDR3: CASSLGQNSNQPQHF
DNA: TGCGCCAGCAGCTTGGGGCAAAACAGCAATCAGCCCCAGCATTTT